The 26 T cell receptor beta chains given below trace back to one sample, sequenced in a study of control samples from healthy donors and cancer patients. Repertoires were generated with immunoSEQ multiplex PCR, while TCRdb's copy carries only in-frame clones and drops some. The data contain 150,000 to 200,000 clones, around 95% of them seen just once; the ten biggest clones take up 8.5%. Sample: blood. The receptors were gathered from a woman between 35 and 50 years old in good health.

The CDR3 DNA is TGTGCCAGCAGTAATCAGGGACAGAGCAATCAGCCCCAGCATTTT. It specifies CASSNQGQSNQPQHF. The V call is TRBV2, the J call TRBJ1-5; 7 bases map to TRBD1. This CDR3 region has 15 residues. Germline CDR1 is SNHLY and CDR2 is FYNNEI. With 5 bases clipped from V and 1 base from J, the junction kept 5 bases outside the gene matches.

This chain links TRBV5-1 with TRBJ1-3, with D possibly being TRBD1 (5 bases). With 1 base removed from V and 0 bases from J, the gap between germline ends came to 14 bases. CDR3 length: 17 residues. The germline gives CDR1 SGHRS, CDR2 YFSETQ. Here the CDR3 reads CASSLHLTASSGNTIYF. Here the CDR3 DNA reads TGCGCCAGCAGCTTGCACTTGACAGCTAGCTCTGGAAACACCATATATTTT. Filled out from reference TRBV5-1 and TRBJ1-3, the complete variable domain reads KAGVTQTPRYLIKTRGQQVTLSCSPISGHRSVSWYQQTPGQGLQFLFEYFSETQRNKGNFPGRFSGRQFSNSRSEMNVSTLELGDSALYLCASSLHLTASSGNTIYFGEGSWLTVV.

This chain uses TRBV7-9 with TRBJ1-1; the D gene is possibly TRBD1 (6 bases). The CDR3 has 15 amino acids. The ends were cut back, 1 base at V and 0 bases at J, with 9 bases in the middle. CDR1 and CDR2 (germline): SEHNR, FQNEAQ (reference sequence). CDR3 sequence reads: CASSLVGGMNTEAFF. In DNA form, the CDR3 reads TGTGCCAGCAGCTTAGTAGGGGGAATGAACACTGAAGCTTTCTTT. Together with reference TRBV7-9 and TRBJ1-1, the CDR3 gives the full variable domain: DTGVSQNPRHKITKRGQNVTFRCDPISEHNRLYWYRQTLGQGPEFLTYFQNEAQLEKSRLLSDRFSAERPKGSFSTLEIQRTEQGDSAMYLCASSLVGGMNTEAFFGQGTRLTVV.

A few counts support this clone. A read error may account for a junction end that differs from germline. The chain links TRBV27 to TRBJ2-1; either TRBD1 or TRBD2 may supply D (5 bases each). The germline V gene has CDR1 MNHEY and CDR2 SMNVEV (reference sequence). CDR3 length equals 16 residues. CDR3 region: CASSSPGAVIYNEQFF. CDR3 nucleotides: TGCGCCAGCAGTTCCCCCGGGGCGGTTATCTACAATGAGCAGTTCTTC.

The count of this clone is one. The V call is TRBV6-5, the J call TRBJ1-2; D gene unclear. Between the trimmed V and J ends, which lost 6 bases and 4 bases, there was a span of 9 bases. The CDR3 is 12 residues long. Germline V CDR1 and CDR2: MNHEY, SVGAGI. The CDR3 reads CASRSPGYGYTF. CDR3 DNA sequence: TGTGCCAGCAGGTCCCCGGGCTATGGCTACACCTTC.

The CDR3 sequence is CASSRTDGQANTGELFF. The CDR3 nucleotides are TGTGCCAGCAGCCGTACGGATGGACAGGCGAACACCGGGGAGCTGTTTTTT. The chain has TRBV7-9 and TRBJ2-2; 7 nucleotides match TRBD1. The J segment lost 0 bases and the V segment lost 5 bases, leaving 9 bases of the junction unmatched. CDR1 SEHNR and CDR2 FQNEAQ come from the germline V gene (reference sequence). There are 17 residues in the CDR3.

The V call is TRBV5-3, the J call TRBJ1-1, with TRBD1 identical over 9 bases. TRBV5-3 qualifies as an ORF whose function is uncertain. This CDR3 contains 18 residues. Trimming at V came to 1 base and at J to 0 bases, leaving 10 bases not matched to a gene. The CDR3 bases are TGTGCCAGAAGCTTGAACCCGGACAGGGGCCGAATGAACACTGAAGCTTTCTTT. Translating gives CARSLNPDRGRMNTEAFF.

This chain joins TRBV14 and TRBJ1-2, with D unclear. With 1 base removed from V and 7 bases from J, the gap between germline ends came to 16 bases. The CDR3 totals 15 residues. CDR1 and CDR2 (germline): SGHDN, FVKESK. Here the CDR3 DNA reads TGTGCCAGCAGCCAAGGTTCTACTCCAGGAAGTGGCTACACCTTC. Residues: CASSQGSTPGSGYTF. The full variable domain, rest sourced from reference TRBV14 and TRBJ1-2, is EAGVTQFPSHSVIEKGQTVTLRCDPISGHDNLYWYRRVMGKEIKFLLHFVKESKQDESGMPNNRFLAERTGGTYSTLKVQPAELEDSGVYFCASSQGSTPGSGYTFGSGTRLTVV.

The chain links TRBV19 to TRBJ1-2, with D tentatively TRBD1 (5 bases). V lost 10 bases and J lost 6, with 18 bases in between. The CDR3 length is 13 residues. Germline V CDR1 and CDR2: LNHDA, SQIVND (reference sequence). The CDR3 spells CATGGWERNGYTF. The CDR3 nucleotides read TGTGCCACGGGGGGATGGGAACGAAATGGCTACACCTTC.

The chain is built from TRBV27 and TRBJ2-7; TRBD1 aligns across 8 bases. Trimming at V came to 5 bases and at J to 2 bases, leaving 5 bases not matched to a gene. Per the germline V gene, CDR1 is MNHEY and CDR2 is SMNVEV (reference sequence). CDR3 length: 14 residues. The CDR3 sequence: CASSLRDRTYEQYF. CDR3 DNA sequence: TGTGCCAGCAGTCTCCGGGACAGGACCTACGAGCAGTACTTC.

The chain joins TRBV3-1 (or the pseudogene TRBV3-2) to TRBJ2-1, with D uncertain. The CDR3 is 13 amino acids. The germline CDR1 and CDR2 sequences are LGHDT and YNNKEL (reference sequence). Trimming stripped 4 bases from V and 9 bases from J, with 13 bases between. DNA of the CDR3: TGTGCCAGCAGCCGGGTAGCAGTGGCTGAGCAGTTCTTC. Amino acids: CASSRVAVAEQFF.

The chain links TRBV6-5 to TRBJ2-1, with D tentatively TRBD1 (6 bases). CDR3 size: 16 residues. Looked up from germline, CDR1 is MNHEY and CDR2 is SVGAGI. Trimming cost V 2 bases and J 2 bases, with 13 bases left between them. CDR3 sequence reads: CASSYIQGRTYNEQFF. The CDR3 DNA reads as TGTGCCAGCAGTTACATACAGGGACGAACCTACAATGAGCAGTTCTTC.

The chain couples TRBV5-5 to TRBJ2-7; the D gene could be TRBD1 or TRBD2 (6 bases each). CDR1 is SGHKS and CDR2 is YYEKEE in the germline V gene (reference sequence). Between the trimmed V and J ends, which lost 4 bases and 5 bases, there was a span of 16 bases. The CDR3 is made up of 14 amino acids. The CDR3 loop is CASSPGATAHEQYF. The DNA of the CDR3 is TGTGCCAGCAGCCCGGGGGCCACTGCCCACGAGCAGTACTTC.

The chain employs TRBV4-3 and TRBJ2-3; D ambiguous. Trimming stripped 0 bases from V and 2 bases from J, with 6 bases between. The CDR3 runs to 14 residues. CDR1 is LGHNA and CDR2 is YSLEER in the germline V gene. CDR3: CASSQEQLTDTQYF. The CDR3 coding sequence is TGCGCCAGCAGCCAAGAACAGCTCACAGATACGCAGTATTTT.

The CDR3 protein is CASSISRNEKLFF. CDR3 DNA sequence: TGTGCCAGTAGTATAAGCAGAAATGAAAAACTGTTTTTT. V gene TRBV19 combines with J gene TRBJ1-4; D gene uncertain. V was shortened by 2 bases and J by 5 bases, with 6 bases between the two germline ends. This CDR3 region has 13 residues. Germline CDR1 and CDR2: LNHDA and SQIVND (reference sequence).

This clone has just one count. The genes are TRBV4-3 and TRBJ2-1, with TRBD1 identical over 8 bases. CDR1 and CDR2 (germline): LGHNA, YSLEER. Trimming at V came to 0 bases and at J to 7 bases, leaving 8 bases not matched to a gene. The CDR3 is 16 residues long. The DNA for the CDR3 is TGCGCCAGCAGCCAAGATCGCGGACAGGGACGTAATGAGCAGTTCTTC. Its protein is CASSQDRGQGRNEQFF.

V and J are TRBV29-1 and TRBJ2-2; D might be TRBD2 (6 bases). CDR3 length equals 14 residues. Trimming cost V 7 bases and J 6 bases, with 18 bases left between them. The germline V gene has CDR1 SQVTM and CDR2 ANQGSEA. CDR3: CSAATSGSAGELFF. CDR3 nucleotides: TGCAGCGCCGCTACCTCCGGGAGCGCCGGGGAGCTGTTTTTT.

This clone was seen only once. The chain recombines TRBV12-3 or TRBV12-4 with TRBJ1-2; D possibly corresponds to TRBD1 (5 bases). CDR3 length: 13 amino acids. V was clipped by 7 bases and J by 8 bases, with 17 bases between them. CDR3: CASTRLGDVGYTF. The CDR3 region has the DNA TGTGCCAGCACTCGGTTGGGGGACGTGGGCTACACCTTC.

This chain uses TRBV27 with TRBJ1-1, with D tentatively TRBD1 (5 bases). Trimming stripped 4 bases from V and 1 base from J, with 10 bases between. The CDR3 runs to 14 residues. Germline assignment: CDR1 MNHEY and CDR2 SMNVEV (reference sequence). The CDR3: CASSYAGRNTEAFF. CDR3 in DNA: TGTGCCAGCAGTTACGCGGGGCGGAACACTGAAGCTTTCTTT.

The chain carries TRBV10-1 and TRBJ2-1; 15 bases are a match to TRBD2. The J segment lost 8 bases and the V segment lost 4 bases, leaving 6 bases of the junction unmatched. This CDR3 spans 16 amino acids. Looked up from germline, CDR1 is WNHNN and CDR2 is SYGVQD (reference sequence). The CDR3 loop reads CASSVQRTSGRDEQFF. CDR3 nucleotide sequence: TGCGCCAGCAGTGTCCAGAGGACTAGCGGGAGGGATGAGCAGTTCTTC.

This chain links TRBV7-2 with TRBJ2-7; TRBD2 aligns across 7 bases. The CDR3 is made up of 14 amino acids. J was trimmed by 0 bases and V by 6 bases; bases with no gene match: 5. CDR1 and CDR2 from the germline V gene are SGHTA and FQGNSA. The CDR3 sequence is CASRPSGFSYEQYF. CDR3 DNA sequence: TGTGCCAGCAGGCCTAGCGGTTTCTCCTACGAGCAGTACTTC.

The chain joins TRBV6-6 to TRBJ1-2; D ambiguous. The CDR3 is 15 residues long. The V gene's germline CDR1 is MNHNY and CDR2 SVGAGI (reference sequence). Trimming shortened V by 0 bases and J by 5 bases, and 13 bases separated the two germline ends. Here the CDR3 DNA reads TGTGCCAGCAGTTACTCGGCGGAACGAGTTTATGGCTACACCTTC. Its protein product is CASSYSAERVYGYTF.

The genes are TRBV4-3 and TRBJ2-3; D remains ambiguous. Trimming took off 0 bases at V and 3 bases at J, with 4 bases between the two ends. Germline lookup yields CDR1 LGHNA and CDR2 YSLEER. The CDR3 runs to 13 residues. CDR3 in DNA: TGCGCCAGCAGCCAAGAAGGGACAGATACGCAGTATTTT. Protein sequence: CASSQEGTDTQYF.

With respect to this clone: The identical CDR3 is also encoded by other nucleotide sequences in the sample. The chain uses TRBV9 and TRBJ2-5; the D gene is possibly TRBD1 (7 bases). Trimming pared 0 bases from V and 5 bases from J, leaving 11 bases between. This CDR3 has 14 amino acids. The germline CDR1 and CDR2 sequences are SGDLS and YYNGEE. The CDR3 coding sequence is TGTGCCAGCAGCGTAGCACAGGGGAGGGAGACCCAGTACTTC. Encoded protein: CASSVAQGRETQYF.

The chain is built from TRBV7-2 and TRBJ1-1; no clear D. The germline V gene has CDR1 SGHTA and CDR2 FQGNSA. With 5 bases removed from V and 7 bases from J, the gap between germline ends came to 8 bases. This CDR3 spans 11 amino acids. In DNA form, the CDR3 reads TGTGCCAGCAGCCCCCTTCTTGAAGCTTTCTTT. This gives the protein CASSPLLEAFF.

CDR3 in amino acids: CASRRGTSGRGSTGELFF. The CDR3 DNA reads as TGTGCCAGCAGGAGGGGGACTAGCGGGAGGGGGTCCACCGGGGAGCTGTTTTTT. The rearrangement uses TRBV2 and TRBJ2-2; TRBD2 agrees at 16 bases. V lost 6 bases and J lost 4; bases outside the gene matches: 8. Germline CDR1 reads SNHLY; CDR2 reads FYNNEI. This CDR3 is 18 amino acids long.